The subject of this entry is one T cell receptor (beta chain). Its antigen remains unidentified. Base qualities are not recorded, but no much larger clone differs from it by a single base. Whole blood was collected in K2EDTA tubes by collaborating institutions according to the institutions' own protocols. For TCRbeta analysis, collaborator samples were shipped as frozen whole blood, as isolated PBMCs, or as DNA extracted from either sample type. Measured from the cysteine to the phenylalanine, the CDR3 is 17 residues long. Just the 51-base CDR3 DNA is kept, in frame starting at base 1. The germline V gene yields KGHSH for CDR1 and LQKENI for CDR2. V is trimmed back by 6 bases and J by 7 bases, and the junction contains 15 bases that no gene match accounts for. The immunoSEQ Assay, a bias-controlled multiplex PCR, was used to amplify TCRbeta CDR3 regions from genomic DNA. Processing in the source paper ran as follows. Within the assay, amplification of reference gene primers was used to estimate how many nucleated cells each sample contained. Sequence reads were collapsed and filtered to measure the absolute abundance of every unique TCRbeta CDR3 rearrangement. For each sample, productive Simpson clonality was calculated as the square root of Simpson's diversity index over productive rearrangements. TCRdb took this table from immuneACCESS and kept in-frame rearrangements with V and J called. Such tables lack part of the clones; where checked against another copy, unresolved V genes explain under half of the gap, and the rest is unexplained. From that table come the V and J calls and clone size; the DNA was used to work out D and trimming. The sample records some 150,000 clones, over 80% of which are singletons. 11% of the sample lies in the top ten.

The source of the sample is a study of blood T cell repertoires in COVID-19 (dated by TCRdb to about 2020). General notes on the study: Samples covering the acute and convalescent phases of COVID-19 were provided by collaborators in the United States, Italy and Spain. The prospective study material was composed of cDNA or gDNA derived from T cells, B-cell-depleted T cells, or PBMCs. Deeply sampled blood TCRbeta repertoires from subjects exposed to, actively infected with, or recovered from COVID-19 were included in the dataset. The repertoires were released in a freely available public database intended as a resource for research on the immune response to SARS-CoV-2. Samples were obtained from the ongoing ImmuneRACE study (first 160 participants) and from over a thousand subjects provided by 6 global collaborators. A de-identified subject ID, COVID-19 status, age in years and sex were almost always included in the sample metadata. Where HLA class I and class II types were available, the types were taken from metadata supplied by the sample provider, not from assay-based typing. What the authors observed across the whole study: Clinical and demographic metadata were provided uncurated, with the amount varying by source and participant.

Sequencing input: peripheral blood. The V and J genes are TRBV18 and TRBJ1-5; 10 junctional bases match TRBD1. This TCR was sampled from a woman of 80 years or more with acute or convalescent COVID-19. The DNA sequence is TGTGCCAGCTCTCCTGGACAGGGGGGTTCCGTATCACAGCCCCAGCATTTT. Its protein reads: CASSPGQGGSVSQPQHF. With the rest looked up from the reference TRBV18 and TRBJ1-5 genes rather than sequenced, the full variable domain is NAGVMQNPRHLVRRRGQEARLRCSPMKGHSHVYWYRQLPEEGLKFMVYLQKENIIDESGMPKERFSAEFPKEGPSILRIQQVVRGDSAAYFCASSPGQGGSVSQPQHFGDGTRLSIL.